This T cell receptor (beta chain) was observed in a study of Ad26.COV2.S vaccination and SARS-CoV-2 variants. General study results and limits: Vaccine and placebo groups showed comparable non-spike TCR breadth.

Worth noting for this clone: The antigen is unknown.

The data were produced by immunoSEQ multiplex PCR, yet TCRdb's version contains in-frame clones alone and is incomplete. The data contain under 95,000 clones, less than 85% of them singletons. Per germline, CDR1 LGHDT and CDR2 YNNKEL (reference sequence). The ends were cut back, 3 bases at V and 4 bases at J, with 31 bases in the middle. This CDR3 comprises 21 residues. This receptor was taken from a human donor who had recovered from COVID-19. Sequenced here: peripheral blood, sampled after recovery from COVID-19. The V call is TRBV3-1 (or the pseudogene TRBV3-2), the J call TRBJ1-3, with D maybe TRBD1 (6 bases). The CDR3 here is CASSHPPGTRPYFPRGNTIYF. For the CDR3, the DNA is TGTGCCAGCAGCCATCCCCCCGGGACACGACCCTATTTTCCGAGGGGAAACACCATATATTTT.